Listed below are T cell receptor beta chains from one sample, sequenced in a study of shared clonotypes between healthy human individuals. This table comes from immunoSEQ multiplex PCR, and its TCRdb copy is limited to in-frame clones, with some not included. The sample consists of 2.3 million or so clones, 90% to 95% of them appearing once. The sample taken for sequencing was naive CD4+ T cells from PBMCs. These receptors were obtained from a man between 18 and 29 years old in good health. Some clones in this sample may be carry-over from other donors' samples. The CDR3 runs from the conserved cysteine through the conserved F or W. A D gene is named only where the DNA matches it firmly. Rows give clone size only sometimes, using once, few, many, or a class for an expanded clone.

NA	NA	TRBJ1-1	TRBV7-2	TGTGCCAGCAGGACCGACCGGGACACTGAAGCTTTCTTT	CASRTDRDTEAFF
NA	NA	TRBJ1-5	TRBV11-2	TGTGCCAGCAGCTTAGATCGGGACCAGCCCCAGCATTTT	CASSLDRDQPQHF
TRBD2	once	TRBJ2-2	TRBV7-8	TGTGCCAGCAGCGTTACCCCCTCTAGCGGGCTGAACACCGGGGAGCTGTTTTTT	CASSVTPSSGLNTGELFF
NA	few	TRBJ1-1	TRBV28	NA	CASSLVAAGAHF
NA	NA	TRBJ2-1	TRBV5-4	TGTGCCAGCAGCGAGCGACCCGGGACAATTAACAATGAGCAGTTCTTC	CASSERPGTINNEQFF
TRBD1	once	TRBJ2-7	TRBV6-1	TGTGCCAGCAGTGGGAACACCGGGACAGGCAACTCCTACGAGCAGTACTTC	CASSGNTGTGNSYEQYF
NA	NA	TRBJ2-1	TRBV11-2	TGTGCCAGCAGCCCCACCAGGGTAAGGAATGAGCAGTTCTTC	CASSPTRVRNEQFF
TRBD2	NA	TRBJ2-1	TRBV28	TGTGCCAGCAGCCAAACTAGCGGGAGGTTGAATGAGCAGTTCTTC	CASSQTSGRLNEQFF
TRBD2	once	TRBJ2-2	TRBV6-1	TGTGCCAGCAGTTTACTAGCGGGAGTTACCGGGGAGCTGTTTTTT	CASSLLAGVTGELFF
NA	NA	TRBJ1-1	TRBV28	TGTGCCAGCAGTTTAAGGGGTGGGAACACTGAAGCTTTCTTT	CASSLRGGNTEAFF
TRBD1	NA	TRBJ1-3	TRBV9	TGTGCCAGCAGCGTAGGGGCAGGGGGATTGAGCTCTGGAAACACCATATATTTT	CASSVGAGGLSSGNTIYF
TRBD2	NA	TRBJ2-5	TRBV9	TGTGCCAGCAGCGCCGCCGTAGCGGGAGCGCAAGAGACCCAGTACTTC	CASSAAVAGAQETQYF
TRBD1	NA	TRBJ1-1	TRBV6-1	TGTGCCAGCAGCGGGACAGGGGGTTCCACTGAAGCTTTCTTT	CASSGTGGSTEAFF
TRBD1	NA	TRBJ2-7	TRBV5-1	TGCGCCAGCAGCTTGGACAGGGGGCTCTCCTACGAGCAGTACTTC	CASSLDRGLSYEQYF
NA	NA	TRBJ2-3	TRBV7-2	TGTGCCAGCAGCGCCCGGGTCCCGAGCCCAGATACGCAGTATTTT	CASSARVPSPDTQYF
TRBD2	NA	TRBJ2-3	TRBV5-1	TGCGCCAGCAGCTTACCTAGCGGGAGCACAGATACGCAGTATTTT	CASSLPSGSTDTQYF
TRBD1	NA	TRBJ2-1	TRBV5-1	TGCGCCAGCGAGATCGGGCACAGGGGCTACAATGAGCAGTTCTTC	CASEIGHRGYNEQFF
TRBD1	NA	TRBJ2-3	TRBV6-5	TGTGCCAGCAGACGGCCGGGACAGGGCGATACGCAGTATTTT	CASRRPGQGDTQYF
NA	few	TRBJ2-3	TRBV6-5	TGTGCCAGCAGGAGAGACCGCACAGATACGCAGTATTTT	CASRRDRTDTQYF
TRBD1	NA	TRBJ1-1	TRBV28	TGTGCCAGCAGACTATGGACAGGGTCTGAAGCTTTCTTT	CASRLWTGSEAFF
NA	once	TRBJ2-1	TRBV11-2	TGTGCCAGCAGCCCAACAGGAGCCTCTCACAATGAGCAGTTCTTC	CASSPTGASHNEQFF
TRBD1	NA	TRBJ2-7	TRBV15	TGTGCCACCAGCCAGGACAGGTCTCGGATGTACGAGCAGTACTTC	CATSQDRSRMYEQYF
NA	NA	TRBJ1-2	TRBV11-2	TGTGCCAGCAGCTCAGGCCTTGGCTATGGCTACACCTTC	CASSSGLGYGYTF
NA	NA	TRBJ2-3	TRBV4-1	TGCGCCAGCAGACGCACTAGCACAGATACGCAGTATTTT	CASRRTSTDTQYF
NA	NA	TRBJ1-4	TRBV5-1	TGCGCCAGCAGCTCAGACCGGGCGACCGGAGAAAAACTGTTTTTT	CASSSDRATGEKLFF
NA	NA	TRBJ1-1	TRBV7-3	TGTGCCAGCAGCTTACCCGCGATCGAAAAAAGGGGGATCACTGAAGCTTTCTTT	CASSLPAIEKRGITEAFF
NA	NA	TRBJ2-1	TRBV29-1	TGCAGCGCCACCCTCCTGGCACCCGGTGAGCAGTTCTTC	CSATLLAPGEQFF
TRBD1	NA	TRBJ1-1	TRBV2	TGTGCCAGCAGTGCTCGGGTTGCGGGACAGGGGTCGGCTGAAGCTTTCTTT	CASSARVAGQGSAEAFF
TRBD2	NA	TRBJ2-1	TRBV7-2	TGTGCCATTACTGGGGGACTAGCGGGAGTGTGGGCCTACAATGAGCAGTTCTTC	CAITGGLAGVWAYNEQFF
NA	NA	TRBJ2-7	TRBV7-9	TGTGCCAGCAGCGCCGCTGCCTCCAGTTGGGACACCAACTACGAGCAGTACTTC	CASSAAASSWDTNYEQYF
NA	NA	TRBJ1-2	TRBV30	TGTGCCTGGAGTGTACGGGGGGCGCGGGGCTATGGCTACACCTTC	CAWSVRGARGYGYTF
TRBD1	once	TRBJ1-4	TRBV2	TGTGCCAGCAGCCCTGGACAGGGACTGTTTTTT	CASSPGQGLFF
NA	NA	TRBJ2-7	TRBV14	TGTGCCAGCAGCCGGACAGACTCCTACGAGCAGTACTTC	CASSRTDSYEQYF
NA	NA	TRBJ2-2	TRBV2	TGTGCCAGCAATCGACTTCTGAACACCGGGGAGCTGTTTTTT	CASNRLLNTGELFF
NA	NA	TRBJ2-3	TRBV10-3	TGTGCCATCAGTGAGTCGGTCCTAGCATTTTCTAGCACAGATACGCAGTATTTT	CAISESVLAFSSTDTQYF
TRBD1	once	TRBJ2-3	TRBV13	TGTGCCAGCAGCAGATACAGGGGGGCGGATACGCAGTATTTT	CASSRYRGADTQYF
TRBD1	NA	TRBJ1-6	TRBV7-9	TGTGCCAGCAGCATTACAGGGGGCAGGGATTCACCCCTCCACTTT	CASSITGGRDSPLHF
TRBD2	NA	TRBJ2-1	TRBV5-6	TGTGCCAGCAGCTCGCTCGAGACTAGCGGGGAATACAATGAGCAGTTCTTC	CASSSLETSGEYNEQFF